This T cell receptor beta chain originates from a study of shared clonotypes between healthy human individuals. Overall study context: The composition of the donors was two women and a few men aged 18 to 49.

The assay was immunoSEQ multiplex PCR, and TCRdb's table has in-frame clones only and misses some. This table has about 190,000 clones, 65% to 70% appearing once. Study-level points and caveats: Approximately 4.6% of naive CD4 clonotypes were common to a handful of donors.

As for this clone: Its antigen remains unknown.

The donor population consisted of healthy HIV-negative adults with no recent acute infections or vaccinations. A CD45RA+ naive subset and a CD45RA-negative memory subset were split from CD4+ cells. V dropped 1 base and J dropped 4 bases, with 11 bases sitting between them. CDR3 size: 14 residues. Germline V CDR1 and CDR2: SGHVS, FQNEAQ. Sequencing used memory CD4+ T cells sorted from blood. The subset was: CD45RA-negative fraction. This clonotype was sampled from a man younger than 45 in good health. The rearrangement joins TRBV7-8 to TRBJ2-7; TRBD2 might be the D (5 bases). The CDR3 protein is CASSLGQTGYEQYF. Written as DNA, the CDR3 is TGTGCCAGCAGCTTAGGGCAGACGGGGTACGAGCAGTACTTC.